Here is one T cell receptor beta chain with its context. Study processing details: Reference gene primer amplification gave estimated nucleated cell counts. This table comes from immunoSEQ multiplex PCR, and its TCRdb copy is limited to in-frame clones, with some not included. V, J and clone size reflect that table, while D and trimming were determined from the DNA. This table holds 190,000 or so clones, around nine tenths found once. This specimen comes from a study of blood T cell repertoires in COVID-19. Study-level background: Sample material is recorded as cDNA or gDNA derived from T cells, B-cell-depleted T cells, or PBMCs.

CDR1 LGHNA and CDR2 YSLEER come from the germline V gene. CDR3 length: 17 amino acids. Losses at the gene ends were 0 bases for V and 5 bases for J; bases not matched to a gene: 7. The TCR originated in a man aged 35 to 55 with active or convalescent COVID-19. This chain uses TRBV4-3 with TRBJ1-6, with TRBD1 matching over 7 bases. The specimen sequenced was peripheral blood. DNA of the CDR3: TGCGCCAGCAGCCAAGACTCCGGGACAGCCGATAATTCACCCCTCCACTTT. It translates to CASSQDSGTADNSPLHF.